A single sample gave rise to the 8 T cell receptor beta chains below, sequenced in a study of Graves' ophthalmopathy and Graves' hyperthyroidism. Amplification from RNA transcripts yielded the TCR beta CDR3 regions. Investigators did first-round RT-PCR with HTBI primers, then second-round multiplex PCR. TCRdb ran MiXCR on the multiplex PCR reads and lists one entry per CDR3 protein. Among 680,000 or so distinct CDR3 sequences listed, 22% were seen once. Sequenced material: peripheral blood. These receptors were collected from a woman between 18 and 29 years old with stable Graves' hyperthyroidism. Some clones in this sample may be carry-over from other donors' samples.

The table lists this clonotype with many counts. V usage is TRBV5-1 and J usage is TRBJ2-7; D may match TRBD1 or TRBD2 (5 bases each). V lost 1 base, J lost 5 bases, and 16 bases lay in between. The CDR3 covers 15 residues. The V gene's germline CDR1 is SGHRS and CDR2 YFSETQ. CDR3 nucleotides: TGCGCCAGCAGCTTGAGCGAGTGGGGGACCGACGAGCAGTACTTC. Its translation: CASSLSEWGTDEQYF.

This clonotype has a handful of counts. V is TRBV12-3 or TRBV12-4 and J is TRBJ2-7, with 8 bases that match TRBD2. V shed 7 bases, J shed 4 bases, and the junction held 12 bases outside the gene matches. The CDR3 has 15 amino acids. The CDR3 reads CASTLTSVGAYEQYF. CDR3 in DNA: TGTGCCAGCACCCTGACTAGCGTCGGAGCTTACGAGCAGTACTTC.

The CDR3 region has the DNA TGTGCCAGCTCACCCGCACAGGGTGCGGAGACCCAGTACTTC. Translated: CASSPAQGAETQYF. The chain recombines TRBV18 with TRBJ2-5; tentatively, D is TRBD1 (6 bases). The CDR3 length is 14 residues. Germline CDR1 KGHSH, CDR2 LQKENI. V lost 3 bases and J lost 5, with 13 bases in between.

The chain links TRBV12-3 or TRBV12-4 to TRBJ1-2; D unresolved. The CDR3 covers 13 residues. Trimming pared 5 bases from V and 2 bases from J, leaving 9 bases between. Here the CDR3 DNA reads TGTGCCAGCAGTCCGGTTCCGAACTATGGCTACACCTTC. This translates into CASSPVPNYGYTF.

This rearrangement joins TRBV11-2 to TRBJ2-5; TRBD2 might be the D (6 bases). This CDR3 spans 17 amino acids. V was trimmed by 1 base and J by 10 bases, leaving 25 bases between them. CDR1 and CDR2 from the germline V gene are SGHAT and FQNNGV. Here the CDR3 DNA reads TGTGCCAGCAGCTTAGGGGGGGTGGCCCGGAGGACGTGGGACCAGTACTTC. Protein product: CASSLGGVARRTWDQYF.

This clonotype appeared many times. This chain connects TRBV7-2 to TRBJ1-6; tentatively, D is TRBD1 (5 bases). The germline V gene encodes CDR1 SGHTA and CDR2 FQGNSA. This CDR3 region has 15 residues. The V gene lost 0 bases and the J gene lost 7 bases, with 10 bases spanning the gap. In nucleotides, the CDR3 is TGTGCCAGCAGCTTAGCTTGGGGGGGGAATTCACCCCTCCACTTT. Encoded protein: CASSLAWGGNSPLHF.

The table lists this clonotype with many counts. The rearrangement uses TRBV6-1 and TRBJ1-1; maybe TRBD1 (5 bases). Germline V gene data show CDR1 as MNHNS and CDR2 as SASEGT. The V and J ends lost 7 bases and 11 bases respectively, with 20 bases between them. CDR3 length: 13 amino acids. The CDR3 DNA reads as TGTGCCAGCATCTTCAGGGTAGGTCTCACGGCTTTCTTT. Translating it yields CASIFRVGLTAFF.

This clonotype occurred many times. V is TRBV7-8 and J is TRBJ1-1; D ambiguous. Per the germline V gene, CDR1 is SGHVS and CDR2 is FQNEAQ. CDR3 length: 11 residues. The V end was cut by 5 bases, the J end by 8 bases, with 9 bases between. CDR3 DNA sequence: TGTGCCAGCAGCCCTATTACCGAAGCTTTCTTT. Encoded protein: CASSPITEAFF.